This entry concerns a single T cell receptor beta chain. Its antigen is unidentified. This specimen belongs to a study of high-grade serous ovarian cancer treatment subgroups. About the research overall: Samples averaged 14,192 reads and around 7,000 unique TCR beta rearrangements. Findings and limits, study-wide: Clonal relatedness tracked neoantigen level, and by trend copy number and mutation load. CDR1 and CDR2 were left unanalyzed; analyses focused on CDR3. Bulk tumor TCR sequencing gave no spatial information.

This CDR3 contains 16 residues. V dropped 1 base and J dropped 7 bases, with 18 bases sitting between them. Germline CDR1 is LGHNA and CDR2 is YNFKEQ. Clones were read by immunoSEQ multiplex PCR, and TCRdb kept only the in-frame ones, dropping some. The data show 1,500 or so clones, with under 70% seen just once and approximately 24% held by the top ten. Tumor samples were taken before definitive surgery or chemotherapy. The material sequenced was tumor tissue. This sequence joins TRBV4-2 and TRBJ2-3; D gene unclear. This TCR was sampled from a human donor with high-grade serous ovarian cancer. DNA of the CDR3: TGTGCCAGCAGCCAAGGTTCCCTTCTCGCCGGCTATACGCAGTATTTT. Its translation: CASSQGSLLAGYTQYF.